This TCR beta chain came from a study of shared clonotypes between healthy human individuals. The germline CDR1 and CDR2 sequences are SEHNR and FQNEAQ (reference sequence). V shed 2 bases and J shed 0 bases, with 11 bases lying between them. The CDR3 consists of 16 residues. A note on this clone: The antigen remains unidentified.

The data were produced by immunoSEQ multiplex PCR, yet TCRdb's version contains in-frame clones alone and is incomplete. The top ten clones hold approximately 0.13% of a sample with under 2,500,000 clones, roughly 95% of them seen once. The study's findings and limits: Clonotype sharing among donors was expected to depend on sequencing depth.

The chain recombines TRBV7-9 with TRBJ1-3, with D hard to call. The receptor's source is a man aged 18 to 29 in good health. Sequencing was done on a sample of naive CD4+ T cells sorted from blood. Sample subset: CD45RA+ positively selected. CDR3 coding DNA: TGTGCCAGCAGCTTACCGGGGTCGAGCTCTGGAAACACCATATATTTT. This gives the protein CASSLPGSSSGNTIYF.